The clone carrying this TCR beta chain was observed a handful of times. Its antigen is as yet unknown. Other DNA sequences from this sample encode an identical CDR3 as well. MiXCR reprocessed the PCR reads for TCRdb. Seen here are around 20,000 clones, around 11% observed once, and the top ten hold 7.5% to 8%. The data belong to a study of metastatic and nonmetastatic thyroid tumors. The CDR3 runs 15 residues. Germline CDR1 reads SGDLS; CDR2 reads YYNGEE. Trimming left V 0 bases short and J 5 bases short, with 14 bases between. Findings and limits, study-wide: Benign nodules reportedly had significantly lower TCR beta diversity than malignant thyroid tumors in blood and tumor.

Each patient came to thyroid surgery without any prior treatment (of any kind). V is TRBV9 and J is TRBJ1-1, with D perhaps TRBD1 (6 bases). The sequence was collected from a female donor with papillary thyroid cancer or a benign thyroid nodule (not recorded which). Some clones in this sample may be carry-over from other donors' samples. What was sequenced was blood. CDR3 coding DNA: TGTGCCAGCAGCGTAGTTAGGGGGAGCGTTACTGAAGCTTTCTTT. Its protein is CASSVVRGSVTEAFF.